Following are 16 T cell receptor beta chains from one sample sequenced in a study of blood T cell repertoires in COVID-19. This table comes from immunoSEQ multiplex PCR, and its TCRdb copy is limited to in-frame clones, with some not included. Found here are under 4,500 clones, 65% to 85% of them singletons; the top ten hold roughly a fifth. The sample consisted of peripheral blood. Every receptor here comes from a human donor in a cohort sampled during active COVID-19.

This sequence joins TRBV6-5 and TRBJ1-6; D is unresolved. Trimming cost V 0 bases and J 9 bases, with 12 bases left between them. The CDR3 extends over 15 amino acids. CDR1 and CDR2 (germline): MNHEY, SVGAGI. CDR3 coding DNA: TGTGCCAGCAGTTACTCGCCGGCCCAGGCTTCACCCCTCCACTTT. Protein product: CASSYSPAQASPLHF.

The DNA of the CDR3 is TGTGCCAGCAGTGAGGCTGGAGGGAGCAATCAGCCCCAGCATTTT. Its protein product is CASSEAGGSNQPQHF. The chain joins TRBV6-1 to TRBJ1-5; no clear D gene. V was clipped by 3 bases and J by 1 base, with 10 bases between them. The CDR3 loop spans 15 amino acids. Germline assignment: CDR1 MNHNS and CDR2 SASEGT.

The chain combines TRBV23-1 with TRBJ1-5, with a tentative D call TRBD1 (6 bases). TRBV23-1 is filed as an ORF, its function uncertain. The CDR3 spans 17 residues. V lost 0 bases and J 7 bases, leaving 19 bases between the germline ends. The CDR3 DNA reads TGCGCCAGCAGTCAATCTATTCGGACAGCCGGTCGCCAGCCCCAGCATTTT. Translation: CASSQSIRTAGRQPQHF.

The rearrangement joins TRBV5-6 to TRBJ2-7; 8 bases are a match to TRBD2. CDR3 size: 16 residues. Trimming at V came to 1 base and at J to 0 bases, leaving 6 bases not matched to a gene. CDR1 and CDR2 from the germline V gene are SGHDT and YYEEEE. The DNA for the CDR3 is TGTGCCAGCAGCTTGCTGACTAGCGCCAGCTCCTACGAGCAGTACTTC. It translates to CASSLLTSASSYEQYF.

The sample holds a few counts of this clone. J is TRBJ1-2 and V is TRBV3-1 (or the pseudogene TRBV3-2); the D gene is possibly TRBD1 (6 bases). There are 15 residues in the CDR3. Germline CDR1 reads LGHDT; CDR2 reads YNNKEL (reference sequence). The V gene lost 1 base and the J gene lost 4 bases, with 13 bases spanning the gap. CDR3 loop: CASSQVRTDIYGYTF. In DNA form, the CDR3 reads TGTGCCAGCAGCCAAGTAAGGACAGACATCTATGGCTACACCTTC.

The V call is TRBV6-1, the J call TRBJ1-2, with D uncertain. The V end lost 3 bases, the J end lost 3 bases, and 8 bases lay between the germline ends. The CDR3 is 13 residues long. From germline, CDR1 is MNHNS and CDR2 SASEGT. CDR3: CASSEVSYYGYTF. The CDR3 DNA is TGTGCCAGCAGTGAGGTCAGTTACTATGGCTACACCTTC.

This sequence joins TRBV7-6 and TRBJ1-6, with D possibly TRBD1 on 5 matching bases. CDR3 length: 15 residues. The V gene's germline CDR1 is SGHVS and CDR2 FNYEAQ. V shed 5 bases and J shed 7 bases, with 15 bases lying between them. The CDR3 loop is CASSPHGHHNSPLHF. In nucleotides, the CDR3 is TGTGCCAGCAGCCCGCACGGACATCACAATTCACCCCTCCACTTT.

The chain has TRBV29-1 and TRBJ1-4; TRBD1 agrees at 10 bases. V was pared by 4 bases and J by 4 bases, with 6 bases of the junction left unmatched. In germline, CDR1 is SQVTM, CDR2 ANQGSEA. This CDR3 contains 15 residues. The CDR3 nucleotides are TGCAGCGTTGCCGACAGGGGGCGTAGTAATGAAAAACTGTTTTTT. Amino acid sequence: CSVADRGRSNEKLFF.

The chain uses TRBV18 and TRBJ2-1, with TRBD2 matching 14 bases. CDR1 KGHSH and CDR2 LQKENI come from the germline V gene. J lost 7 bases, V lost 2 bases, and 1 base had no gene match. The CDR3 is 15 amino acids. This CDR3 reads CASSPRTSGGNEQFF. The CDR3, as DNA: TGTGCCAGCTCACCAAGGACTAGCGGGGGGAATGAGCAGTTCTTC.

This clone was found a few times. V gene TRBV19 combines with J gene TRBJ2-3; the match to TRBD1 covers 7 bases. The CDR3 covers 15 residues. V was clipped by 6 bases and J by 4 bases; unmatched bases: 10. From germline, CDR1 is LNHDA and CDR2 SQIVND (reference sequence). In nucleotides, the CDR3 is TGTGCCAGTAGGGGGGACAGACAGGCATCAGATACGCAGTATTTT. It is translated as CASRGDRQASDTQYF.

There are a few counts of this clone. J is TRBJ2-1 and V is TRBV10-1; TRBD1 aligns across 9 bases. V gave up 3 bases and J gave up 7 bases; unmatched junction bases: 7. CDR1 is WNHNN, CDR2 SYGVQD, per germline (reference sequence). The CDR3 is 15 residues long. The CDR3 coding sequence is TGCGCCAGCAGTGACTCCGGGACAGGGTTGAATGAGCAGTTCTTC. Protein sequence: CASSDSGTGLNEQFF.

The rearrangement links TRBV5-1 to TRBJ2-5; TRBD2 agrees at 7 bases. The CDR3 runs 15 residues. Germline V gene lookup returns CDR1 SGHRS and CDR2 YFSETQ. V lost 4 bases and J lost 3; bases outside the gene matches: 9. CDR3: CASSVAGGGKETQYF. The CDR3 DNA reads TGCGCCAGCAGCGTCGCGGGCGGGGGTAAAGAGACCCAGTACTTC.

This sequence joins TRBV6-2 or TRBV6-3 and TRBJ2-2; maybe TRBD2 (6 bases). This CDR3 is built from 16 residues. CDR1 is MNHEY, CDR2 SVGEGT, per germline. V was cut by 3 bases and J by 3 bases, with 14 bases left in between. Here the CDR3 DNA reads TGTGCCAGCAGTTATGATACGGGACTTTACACCGGGGAGCTGTTTTTT. Translation: CASSYDTGLYTGELFF.

This chain uses TRBV7-2 with TRBJ2-7, with D perhaps matching TRBD1 (5 bases). The germline CDR1 and CDR2 sequences are SGHTA and FQGNSA. Trimming took 8 bases from V and 3 from J, leaving 11 bases between them. The CDR3 has 12 residues. In nucleotides, the CDR3 is TGTGCCAGCGGGCAGCAGGGCTACGAGCAGTACTTC. Amino acids: CASGQQGYEQYF.

The V and J genes are TRBV5-1 and TRBJ2-2, with D tentatively TRBD1 (5 bases). The CDR3 is 13 residues long. CDR1 and CDR2 from the germline V gene are SGHRS and YFSETQ. The V end lost 4 bases, the J end lost 6 bases, and 10 bases lay between the germline ends. CDR3 amino acids: CASSGAGPGELFF. In DNA form, the CDR3 reads TGCGCCAGCAGCGGGGCAGGACCCGGGGAGCTGTTTTTT.

The chain couples TRBV5-1 to TRBJ1-4, with D hard to call. The CDR3 has 14 residues. Trimming took 0 bases from V and 8 from J, leaving 11 bases between them. Germline loops: CDR1 SGHRS, CDR2 YFSETQ. CDR3 nucleotide sequence: TGCGCCAGCAGCTTGGATGTTGGAGAGGAAAAACTGTTTTTT. Protein: CASSLDVGEEKLFF.